This T cell receptor (beta chain) was found in a study of OX40 agonist ivuxolimab in advanced cancers. Patients were excluded for autoimmune disease history or systemic immunosuppression. Clones were sequenced by immunoSEQ multiplex PCR, and TCRdb holds only the in-frame ones, with some missing. This table has about 27,000 clones, approximately 83% appearing once. With 8 bases removed from V and 0 bases from J, the gap between germline ends came to 7 bases. The CDR3 contains 13 residues. Germline CDR1 is ENHRY and CDR2 is SYGVKD. The V call is TRBV10-3, the J call TRBJ2-2; tentatively, D is TRBD1 (6 bases). The material sequenced was CD4+ or CD8+ T cells sorted from blood, taken in a trial of the OX40 agonist ivuxolimab. The source of this sequence is an adult with an advanced solid tumor such as melanoma, head and neck, liver or kidney cancer. CDR3 nucleotides: TGTGCCATCGGGGACACGAACACCGGGGAGCTGTTTTTT. It specifies CAIGDTNTGELFF.